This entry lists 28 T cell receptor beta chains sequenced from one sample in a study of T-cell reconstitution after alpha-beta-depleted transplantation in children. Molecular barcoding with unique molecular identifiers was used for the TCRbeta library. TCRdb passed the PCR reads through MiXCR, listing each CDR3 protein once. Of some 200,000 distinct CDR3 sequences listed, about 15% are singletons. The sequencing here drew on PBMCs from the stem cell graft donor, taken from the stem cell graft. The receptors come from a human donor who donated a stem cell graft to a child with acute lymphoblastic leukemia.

CDR3: CASSLGASPLHF. The CDR3 region has the DNA TGCGCCAGCAGCTTAGGTGCTTCACCCCTCCACTTT. The chain couples TRBV5-1 to TRBJ1-6; D is ambiguous. Germline-derived CDR1 and CDR2 are SGHRS and YFSETQ. The CDR3 extends over 12 amino acids. Trimming stripped 2 bases from V and 9 bases from J, with 6 bases between.

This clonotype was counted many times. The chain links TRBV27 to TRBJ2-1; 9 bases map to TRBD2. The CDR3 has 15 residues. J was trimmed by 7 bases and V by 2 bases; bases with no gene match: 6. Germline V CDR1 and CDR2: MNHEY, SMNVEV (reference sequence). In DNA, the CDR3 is TGTGCCAGCAGTTTAAGGGGACTAGCCGTGAATGAGCAGTTCTTC. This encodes CASSLRGLAVNEQFF.

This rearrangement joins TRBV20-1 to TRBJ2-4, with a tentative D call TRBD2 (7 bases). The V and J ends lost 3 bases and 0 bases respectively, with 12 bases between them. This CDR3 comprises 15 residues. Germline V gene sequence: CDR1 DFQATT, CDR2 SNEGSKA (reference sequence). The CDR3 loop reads CSARGGAGAKNIQYF. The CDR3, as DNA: TGCAGTGCTAGGGGGGGGGCAGGAGCCAAAAACATTCAGTACTTC.

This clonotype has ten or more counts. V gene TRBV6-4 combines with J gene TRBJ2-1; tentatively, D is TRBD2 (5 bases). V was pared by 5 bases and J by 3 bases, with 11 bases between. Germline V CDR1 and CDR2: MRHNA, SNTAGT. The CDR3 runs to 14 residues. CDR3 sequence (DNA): TGTGCCAGCAGTCCTAGCACGCTCTACAATGAGCAGTTCTTC. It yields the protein CASSPSTLYNEQFF.

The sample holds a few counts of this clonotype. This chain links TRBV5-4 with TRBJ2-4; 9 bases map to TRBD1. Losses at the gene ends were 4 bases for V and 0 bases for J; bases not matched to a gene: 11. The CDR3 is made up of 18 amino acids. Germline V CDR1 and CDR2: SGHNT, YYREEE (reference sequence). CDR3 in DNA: TGTGCCAGCAGCAATCCTTCGGGACAGGGATTAGCCAAAAACATTCAGTACTTC. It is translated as CASSNPSGQGLAKNIQYF.

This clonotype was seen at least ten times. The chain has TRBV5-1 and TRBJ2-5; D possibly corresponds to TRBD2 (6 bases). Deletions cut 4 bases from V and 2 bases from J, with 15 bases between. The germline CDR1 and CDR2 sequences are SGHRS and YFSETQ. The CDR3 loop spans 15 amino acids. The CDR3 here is CASSGHGTSQETQYF. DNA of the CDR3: TGCGCCAGCAGCGGACACGGGACTTCACAAGAGACCCAGTACTTC.

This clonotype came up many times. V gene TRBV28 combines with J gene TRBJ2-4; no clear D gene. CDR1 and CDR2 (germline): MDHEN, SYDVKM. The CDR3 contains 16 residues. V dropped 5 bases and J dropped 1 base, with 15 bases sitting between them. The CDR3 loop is CASSGGPNRAKNIQYF. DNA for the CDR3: TGTGCCAGCAGTGGTGGACCGAACCGGGCCAAAAACATTCAGTACTTC.

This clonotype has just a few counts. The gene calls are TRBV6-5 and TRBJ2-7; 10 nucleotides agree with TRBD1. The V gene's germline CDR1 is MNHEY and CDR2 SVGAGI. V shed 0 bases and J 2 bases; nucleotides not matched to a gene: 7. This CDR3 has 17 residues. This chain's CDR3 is CASSYSTGTGAPYEQYF. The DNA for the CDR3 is TGTGCCAGCAGTTACTCGACCGGGACAGGGGCCCCCTACGAGCAGTACTTC.

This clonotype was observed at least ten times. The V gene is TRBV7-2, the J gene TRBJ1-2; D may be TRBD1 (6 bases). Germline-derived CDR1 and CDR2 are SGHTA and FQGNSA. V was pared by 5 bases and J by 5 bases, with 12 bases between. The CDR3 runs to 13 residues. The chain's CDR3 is CASSRSGDYGYTF. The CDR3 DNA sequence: TGTGCCAGCAGCCGATCAGGGGATTATGGCTACACCTTC. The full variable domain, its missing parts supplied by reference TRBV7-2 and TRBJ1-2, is GAGVSQSPSNKVTEKGKDVELRCDPISGHTALYWYRQSLGQGLEFLIYFQGNSAPDKSGLPSDRFSAERTGGSVSTLTIQRTQQEDSAVYLCASSRSGDYGYTFGSGTRLTVV.

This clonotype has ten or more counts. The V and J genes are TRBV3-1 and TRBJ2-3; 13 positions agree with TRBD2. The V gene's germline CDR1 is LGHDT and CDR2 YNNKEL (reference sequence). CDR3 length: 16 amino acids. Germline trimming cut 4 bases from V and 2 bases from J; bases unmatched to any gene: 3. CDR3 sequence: CASSPLAGGSTDTQYF. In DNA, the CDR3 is TGTGCCAGCAGCCCACTAGCGGGAGGGTCCACAGATACGCAGTATTTT.

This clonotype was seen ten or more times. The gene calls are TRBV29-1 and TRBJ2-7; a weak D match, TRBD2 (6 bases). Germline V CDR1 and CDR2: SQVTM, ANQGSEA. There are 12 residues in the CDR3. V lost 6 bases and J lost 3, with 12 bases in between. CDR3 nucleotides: TGCAGCGTGGGTAGCGGCAACTACGAGCAGTACTTC. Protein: CSVGSGNYEQYF.

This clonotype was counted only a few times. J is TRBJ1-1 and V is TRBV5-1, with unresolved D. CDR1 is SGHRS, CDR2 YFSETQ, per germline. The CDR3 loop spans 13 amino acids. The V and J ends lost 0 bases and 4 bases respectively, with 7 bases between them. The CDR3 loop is CASSLVLGTEAFF. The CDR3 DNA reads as TGCGCCAGCAGCTTGGTCCTGGGCACTGAAGCTTTCTTT.

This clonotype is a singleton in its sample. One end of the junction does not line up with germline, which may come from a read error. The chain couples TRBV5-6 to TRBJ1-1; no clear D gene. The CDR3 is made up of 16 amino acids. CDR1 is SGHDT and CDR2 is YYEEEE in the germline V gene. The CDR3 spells CVSSLVRWEEFTEAFF. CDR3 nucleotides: TGTGTCAGCAGCTTGGTGAGGTGGGAGGAATTCACTGAAGCTTTCTTT. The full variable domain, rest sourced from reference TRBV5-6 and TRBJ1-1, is DAGVTQSPTHLIKTRGQQVTLRCSPKSGHDTVSWYQQALGQGPQFIFQYYEEEERQRGNFPDRFSGHQFPNYSSELNVNALLLGDSALYLCVSSLVRWEEFTEAFFGQGTRLTVV.

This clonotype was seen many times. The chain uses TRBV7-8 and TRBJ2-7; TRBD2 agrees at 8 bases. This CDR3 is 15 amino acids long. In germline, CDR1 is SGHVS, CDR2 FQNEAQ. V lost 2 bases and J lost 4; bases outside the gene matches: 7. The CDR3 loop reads CASSLTGGPLYEQYF. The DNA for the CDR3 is TGTGCCAGCAGCTTAACGGGAGGGCCCTTGTACGAGCAGTACTTC.

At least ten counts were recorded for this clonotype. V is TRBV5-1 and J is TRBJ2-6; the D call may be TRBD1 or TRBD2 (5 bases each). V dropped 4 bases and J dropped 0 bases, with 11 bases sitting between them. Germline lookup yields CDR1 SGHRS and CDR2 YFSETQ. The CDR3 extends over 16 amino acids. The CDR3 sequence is CASSRGRGSGANVLTF. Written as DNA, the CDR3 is TGCGCCAGCAGCCGGGGACGGGGCTCTGGGGCCAACGTCCTGACTTTC.

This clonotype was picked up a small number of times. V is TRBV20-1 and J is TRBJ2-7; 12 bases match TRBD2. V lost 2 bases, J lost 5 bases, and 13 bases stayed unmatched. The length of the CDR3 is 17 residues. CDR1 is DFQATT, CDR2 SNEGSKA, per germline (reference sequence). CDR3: CSARPGSSSGRGDEQYF. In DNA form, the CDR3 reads TGCAGTGCTAGACCAGGTTCTTCTAGCGGGAGGGGGGACGAGCAGTACTTC.

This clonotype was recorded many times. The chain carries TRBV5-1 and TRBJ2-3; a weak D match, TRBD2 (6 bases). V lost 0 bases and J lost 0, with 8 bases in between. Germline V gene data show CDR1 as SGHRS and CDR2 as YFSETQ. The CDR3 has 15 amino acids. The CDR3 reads CASSLALASTDTQYF. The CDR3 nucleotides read TGCGCCAGCAGCTTGGCACTAGCTAGCACAGATACGCAGTATTTT.

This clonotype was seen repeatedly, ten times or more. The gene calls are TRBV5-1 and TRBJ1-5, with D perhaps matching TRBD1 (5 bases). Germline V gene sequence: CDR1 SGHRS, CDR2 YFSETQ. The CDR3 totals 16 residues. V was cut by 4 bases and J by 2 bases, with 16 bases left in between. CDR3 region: CASSGGSGEGNQPQHF. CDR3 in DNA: TGCGCCAGCAGCGGGGGATCTGGAGAGGGCAATCAGCCCCAGCATTTT.

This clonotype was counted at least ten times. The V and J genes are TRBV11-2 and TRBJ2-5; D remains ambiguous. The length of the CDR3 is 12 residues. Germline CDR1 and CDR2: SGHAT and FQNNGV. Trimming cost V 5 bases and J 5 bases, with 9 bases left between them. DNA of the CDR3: TGTGCCAGCAGCACCAACAAGGAGACCCAGTACTTC. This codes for CASSTNKETQYF. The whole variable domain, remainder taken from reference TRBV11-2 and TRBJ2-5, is EAGVAQSPRYKIIEKRQSVAFWCNPISGHATLYWYQQILGQGPKLLIQFQNNGVVDDSQLPKDRFSAERLKGVDSTLKIQPAKLEDSAVYLCASSTNKETQYFGPGTRLLVL.

The CDR3 region is CASSAGTGARVTQYF. As DNA, the CDR3 is TGTGCCAGTAGTGCCGGGACAGGGGCTAGAGTGACCCAGTACTTC. This chain uses TRBV19 with TRBJ2-5, with TRBD1 identical over 10 bases. This CDR3 region has 15 residues. Germline lookup yields CDR1 LNHDA and CDR2 SQIVND (reference sequence). Trimming cost V 5 bases and J 7 bases; bases outside gene matches: 10.

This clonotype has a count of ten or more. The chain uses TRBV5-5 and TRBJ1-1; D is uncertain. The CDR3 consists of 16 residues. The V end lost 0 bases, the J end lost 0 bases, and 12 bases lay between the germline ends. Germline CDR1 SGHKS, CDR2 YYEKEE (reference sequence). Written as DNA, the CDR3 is TGTGCCAGCAGCTTGGAATCCGGGTGGATGAACACTGAAGCTTTCTTT. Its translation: CASSLESGWMNTEAFF.

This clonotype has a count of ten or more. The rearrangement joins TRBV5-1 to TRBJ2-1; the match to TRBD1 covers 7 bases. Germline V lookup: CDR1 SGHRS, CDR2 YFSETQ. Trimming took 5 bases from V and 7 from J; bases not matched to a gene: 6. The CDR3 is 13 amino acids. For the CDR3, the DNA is TGCGCCAGCAGTCGTGACAGGGCAAATGAGCAGTTCTTC. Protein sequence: CASSRDRANEQFF.

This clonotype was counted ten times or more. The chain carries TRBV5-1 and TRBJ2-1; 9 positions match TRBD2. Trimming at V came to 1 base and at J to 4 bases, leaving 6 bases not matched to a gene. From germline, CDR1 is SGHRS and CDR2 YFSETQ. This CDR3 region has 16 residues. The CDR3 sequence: CASSLRLAEPYNEQFF. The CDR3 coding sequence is TGCGCCAGCAGCTTGCGACTAGCGGAGCCATACAATGAGCAGTTCTTC.

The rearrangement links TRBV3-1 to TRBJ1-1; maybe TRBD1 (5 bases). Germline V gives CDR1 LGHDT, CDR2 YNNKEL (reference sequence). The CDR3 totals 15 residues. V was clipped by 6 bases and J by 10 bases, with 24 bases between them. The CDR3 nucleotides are TGTGCCAGCAGTTACCAGACTAGCCCTGTTGGGGCAGCTTTCTTT. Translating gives CASSYQTSPVGAAFF.

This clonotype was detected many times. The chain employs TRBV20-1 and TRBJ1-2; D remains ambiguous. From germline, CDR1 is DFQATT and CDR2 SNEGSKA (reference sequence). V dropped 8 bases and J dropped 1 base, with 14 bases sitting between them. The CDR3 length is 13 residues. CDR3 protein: CSPGVLLNYGYTF. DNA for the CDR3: TGCAGTCCAGGAGTCCTGCTTAACTATGGCTACACCTTC.

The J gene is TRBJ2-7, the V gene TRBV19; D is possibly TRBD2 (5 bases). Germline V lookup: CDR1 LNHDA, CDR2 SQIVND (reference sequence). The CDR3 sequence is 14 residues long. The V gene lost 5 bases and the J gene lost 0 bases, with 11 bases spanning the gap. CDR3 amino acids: CASSLRADSYEQYF. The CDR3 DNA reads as TGTGCCAGTAGTCTCCGAGCGGACTCCTACGAGCAGTACTTC.

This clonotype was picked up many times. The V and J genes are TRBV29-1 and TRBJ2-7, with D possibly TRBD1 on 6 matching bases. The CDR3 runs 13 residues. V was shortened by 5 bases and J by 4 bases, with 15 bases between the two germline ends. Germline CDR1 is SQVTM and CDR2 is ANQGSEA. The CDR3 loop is CSVRAGAYYEQYF. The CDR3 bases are TGCAGCGTTCGGGCAGGGGCTTATTACGAGCAGTACTTC.

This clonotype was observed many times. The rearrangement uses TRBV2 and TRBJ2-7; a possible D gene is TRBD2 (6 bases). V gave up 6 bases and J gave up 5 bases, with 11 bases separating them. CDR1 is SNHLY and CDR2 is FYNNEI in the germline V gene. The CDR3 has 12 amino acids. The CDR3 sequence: CASRVLADEQYF. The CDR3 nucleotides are TGTGCCAGCAGGGTACTAGCTGACGAGCAGTACTTC.